Listed below are T cell receptor beta chains from one sample, sequenced in a study of Ad26.COV2.S vaccination and SARS-CoV-2 variants. Measured with immunoSEQ multiplex PCR; TCRdb has only the in-frame clones, and not every one. The sample lists roughly 450,000 clones, approximately 92% occurring once. Material: peripheral blood, obtained in a trial of Ad26.COV2.S vaccine versus placebo. All receptors come from a person between 18 and 65 years old who received the Ad26.COV2.S COVID-19 vaccine or a placebo. CDR3s include the opening cysteine and the closing phenylalanine or tryptophan. The order of the fields is D gene, clone size, J gene, V gene, CDR3 DNA, CDR3 protein. The D gene is left open where the match is weak. Not every row has a clone size; where given, it reads once, few, many or a size class.

>TRBD1|.|TRBJ1-1|TRBV19
TGTGCCAGTAGTCGACAGGGCTGGGAAGCTTTCTTT
CASSRQGWEAFF
>TRBD2|.|TRBJ2-2|TRBV27
TGTGCCAGCAGTTGGGGGGGGACCGGGGAGCTGTTTTTT
CASSWGGTGELFF
>.|.|TRBJ1-5|TRBV11-2
TGTGCCAGCAGCGCCGGATTCGCCCAGCCCCAGCATTTT
CASSAGFAQPQHF
>TRBD1|.|TRBJ2-3|TRBV7-9
TGTGCCAGCAGCCTGCCCTGGCCGGGACAGGGGGGCACAGATACGCAGTATTTT
CASSLPWPGQGGTDTQYF
>TRBD1|few|TRBJ1-5|TRBV30
TGTGCCTGGAGACAGGGGGAGTATCAGCCCCAGCATTTT
CAWRQGEYQPQHF
>TRBD2|.|TRBJ2-7|TRBV6-2/TRBV6-3
TGTGCCAGCAGTTCCCCGGGACTAGCGGGAGGGCACTACGAGCAGTACTTC
CASSSPGLAGGHYEQYF
>TRBD1|.|TRBJ1-1|TRBV27
TGTGCCAGCAGTGCCCGACAGGGAAGAACTGAAGCTTTCTTT
CASSARQGRTEAFF
>TRBD2|.|TRBJ2-5|TRBV10-1
TGCGCCAGCAGTGAGTCAGCGGGGATGAACCAAGAGACCCAGTACTTC
CASSESAGMNQETQYF
>TRBD2|.|TRBJ2-1|TRBV6-2/TRBV6-3
TGTGCCAGCAGTTACTCCCGGCTAGCGGGGGTGGGTGAGCAGTTCTTC
CASSYSRLAGVGEQFF
>.|once|TRBJ2-3|TRBV9
TGTGCCAGCAGCCCCTTTGGGGAGTGGACAGATACGCAGTATTTT
CASSPFGEWTDTQYF
>TRBD1|.|TRBJ1-5|TRBV6-2/TRBV6-3
TGTGCCAGCAGTTACCCGACCGGGACAGGGTTCCCTCAGCCCCAGCATTTT
CASSYPTGTGFPQPQHF
>.|.|TRBJ2-7|TRBV5-1
TGCGCCAGCAGCCCCCGAGGGGGGGCTCACGAGCAGTACTTC
CASSPRGGAHEQYF
>TRBD1|.|TRBJ1-1|TRBV6-6
TGTGCCAGCACCATGACAGGGGACACTGAAGCTTTCTTT
CASTMTGDTEAFF
>TRBD1|.|TRBJ2-7|TRBV6-2/TRBV6-3
TGTGCCAGCAGTGATACAGGGGGTGGGACCTACGAGCAGTACTTC
CASSDTGGGTYEQYF
>.|.|TRBJ2-7|TRBV30
TGTGCCTGGAGGGACAGTTTAAACTACGAGCAGTACTTC
CAWRDSLNYEQYF
>TRBD2|.|TRBJ2-1|TRBV7-2
TGTGCCAGCAGCTTAGTAGGCGGGAGCGAGGCTTACAATGAGCAGTTCTTC
CASSLVGGSEAYNEQFF
>.|.|TRBJ2-7|TRBV18
TGTGCCAGCTCACCGAGTCCAGGGGCAATAGACGAGCAGTACTTC
CASSPSPGAIDEQYF
>TRBD1|.|TRBJ2-7|TRBV18
TGTGCCAGCTCACCGGGGACAGGGTCCTACGAGCAGTACTTC
CASSPGTGSYEQYF
>.|.|TRBJ1-1|TRBV6-5
TGTGCCAGCACGAGGGCAACTAACACTGAAGCTTTCTTT
CASTRATNTEAFF
>TRBD1|.|TRBJ2-1|TRBV28
TGTGCCAGCAGTTCCCCCGGACAGGGTAGCAATGAGCAGTTCTTC
CASSSPGQGSNEQFF
>TRBD2|.|TRBJ2-7|TRBV3-1/TRBV3-2
TGTGCCAGCAGCCAAGGTCTAGCGGGAGGCGAGCAGTACTTC
CASSQGLAGGEQYF
>TRBD2|.|TRBJ2-7|TRBV6-1
TGTGCCAGCAGTGAGAGGCTAGCGGGAGCTCGGGACGAGCAGTACTTC
CASSERLAGARDEQYF
>TRBD1|.|TRBJ2-3|TRBV2
TGTGCCAGCACCAACAGGGGGCCTACAGATACGCAGTATTTT
CASTNRGPTDTQYF
>TRBD2|.|TRBJ2-7|TRBV29-1
TGCAGCGCCCGATCCACTAGCGGGAGGGCCGTGGAAGGCGAGCAGTACTTC
CSARSTSGRAVEGEQYF
>.|.|TRBJ2-7|TRBV7-8
TGTGCCAGCAGCTTAACCAACTGGGTTAACTACGAGCAGTACTTC
CASSLTNWVNYEQYF
>.|.|TRBJ2-7|TRBV19
TGTGCCAGTACCTCATCCGGGACTTTTCCCTACGAGCAGTACTTC
CASTSSGTFPYEQYF
>TRBD1|.|TRBJ2-5|TRBV29-1
TGCAGCGTCGAACAGGGGGAGACCCAGTACTTC
CSVEQGETQYF
>TRBD1|.|TRBJ2-1|TRBV19
TGTGCCAGTAGTAATACCGGGACAGGGGTCCTCAATGAGCAGTTCTTC
CASSNTGTGVLNEQFF
>.|.|TRBJ1-2|TRBV11-2
TGTGCCAGCAGCCAACCCCGGGACGGCGGGTGGGGCTACACCTTC
CASSQPRDGGWGYTF
>TRBD1|.|TRBJ1-2|TRBV5-1
TGCGCCAGCAGCAAGGAGGGGGCGGGCGGCTACACCTTC
CASSKEGAGGYTF
>.|.|TRBJ1-3|TRBV18
TGTGCCAGCTCACCAAGTTCTGACCGAAGAAACACCATATATTTT
CASSPSSDRRNTIYF
>TRBD2|.|TRBJ2-3|TRBV3-1/TRBV3-2
TGTGCCAGCAGCCAAGTACTAGCGGGAGATGCCCCCACAGATACGCAGTATTTT
CASSQVLAGDAPTDTQYF
>.|.|TRBJ1-1|TRBV5-1
TGCGCCAGCAGGCCTCTCGGACAGCAAGTGAACACTGAAGCTTTCTTT
CASRPLGQQVNTEAFF
>TRBD2|.|TRBJ2-7|TRBV27
TGTGCCAGCAGTTTTAGCGGGATCGGCTACGAGCAGTACTTC
CASSFSGIGYEQYF
>.|.|TRBJ1-1|TRBV27
TGTGCCAGCAGTTTAAGACAGAAGAACACTGAAGCTTTCTTT
CASSLRQKNTEAFF
>.|.|TRBJ1-2|TRBV20-1
TGCAGTGCCGCACGCTACACCTTC
CSAARYTF